Listed here is a single T cell receptor beta chain. The data are from a study of patients and donors after allogeneic stem cell transplantation. The CDR3 is made up of 16 amino acids. V gave up 1 base and J gave up 3 bases; unmatched junction bases: 5. Germline V gene data show CDR1 as SGDLS and CDR2 as YYNGEE. MiXCR, applied by TCRdb to the RT-PCR reads, yields one record per CDR3 protein. In the table there are about 960,000 distinct CDR3 sequences, 18% of which are singletons. The sample was blood, either unsorted or a sorted T cell fraction (not recorded which). The clonotype originates from a human donor who was either an allogeneic HSCT recipient or a stem cell or donor lymphocyte infusion donor (not recorded which). It is not recorded whose cells these are; they may come from a transplant donor. The rearrangement joins TRBV9 to TRBJ2-3; 10 nucleotides line up with TRBD2. The CDR3 DNA reads as TGTGCCAGCAGCGTATCAGCGGGAGGGCCGACAGATACGCAGTATTTT. Protein product: CASSVSAGGPTDTQYF. Variable domain in full (rest from reference TRBV9 and TRBJ2-3): DSGVTQTPKHLITATGQRVTLRCSPRSGDLSVYWYQQSLDQGLQFLIQYYNGEERAKGNILERFSAQQFPDLHSELNLSSLELGDSALYFCASSVSAGGPTDTQYFGPGTRLTVL.